This is a list of T cell receptor beta chains from one sample in a study of long-term antiretroviral therapy in people with HIV. Repertoires were generated with immunoSEQ multiplex PCR, while TCRdb's copy carries only in-frame clones and drops some. The data hold roughly 16,000 clones, with 70% to 80% observed a single time. Source: unsorted PBMCs, taken at the start of antiretroviral therapy. The receptors here all came from a man aged 25-45 years with HIV. Each CDR3 is given with its conserved first and last residue. The D gene is left open where the match is weak. Clone size, where shown, is once, few, many, or a class for clones that have expanded.

15,.,TRBJ2-1,TRBD1,TRBV11-1,CASSSTGYTYNEQFF,TGTGCCAGCAGCTCGACAGGGTACACCTACAATGAGCAGTTCTTC
14,.,TRBJ2-5,TRBD1,TRBV29-1,CSVEDRQGWETQYF,TGCAGCGTTGAAGATCGACAGGGCTGGGAGACCCAGTACTTC
14,.,TRBJ2-7,.,TRBV30,CAWGLEGVDYEQYF,TGTGCCTGGGGCCTCGAGGGAGTAGACTACGAGCAGTACTTC
12,.,TRBJ2-3,.,TRBV4-2,CASSQGVDTQYF,TGTGCCAGCAGCCAAGGAGTAGATACGCAGTATTTT
16,.,TRBJ1-1,TRBD1,TRBV29-1,CSVAGTGGIWNTEAFF,TGCAGCGTCGCCGGGACAGGGGGAATCTGGAACACTGAAGCTTTCTTT
14,.,TRBJ1-2,.,TRBV4-3,CASSQDLLNYGYTF,TGCGCCAGCAGCCAAGATCTCCTTAACTATGGCTACACCTTC
14,.,TRBJ2-7,TRBD2,TRBV27,CASSSELAGSEQYF,TGTGCCAGCAGTTCTGAACTAGCGGGATCCGAGCAGTACTTC
13,few,TRBJ2-7,.,TRBV4-1,CASSQEKEYEQYF,TGCGCCAGCAGCCAAGAAAAGGAGTACGAGCAGTACTTC
13,.,TRBJ2-5,.,TRBV7-9,CASRGLAGETQYF,TGTGCCAGCAGGGGACTTGCCGGAGAGACCCAGTACTTC
20,.,TRBJ2-5,TRBD2,TRBV6-1,CASSGPRCLGLAARWVTQYF,TGTGCCAGCAGTGGCCCCCGATGTCTTGGACTAGCGGCCCGCTGGGTGACCCAGTACTTC
17,once,TRBJ2-2,TRBD1,TRBV5-1,CASSLAGQGAYTGELFF,TGCGCCAGCAGCTTGGCAGGACAGGGGGCGTATACCGGGGAGCTGTTTTTT
12,.,TRBJ2-1,.,TRBV5-5,CASSLVDTEQFF,TGTGCCAGCAGCTTAGTTGATACTGAGCAGTTCTTC
14,.,TRBJ2-7,.,TRBV28,CASSFISSVREQYF,TGTGCCAGCAGTTTCATTTCCAGTGTACGCGAGCAGTACTTC
16,.,TRBJ2-3,TRBD1,TRBV9,CASSAGVQGSTDTQYF,TGTGCCAGCAGCGCCGGGGTACAGGGGAGCACAGATACGCAGTATTTT
14,.,TRBJ1-1,.,TRBV7-2,CASSLPRRDTEAFF,TGTGCCAGCAGCTTACCCCGGAGGGACACTGAAGCTTTCTTT
16,.,TRBJ2-3,TRBD2,TRBV5-1,CASSELAGGGTDTQYF,TGCGCCAGCAGCGAGTTAGCGGGTGGGGGCACAGATACGCAGTATTTT
15,.,TRBJ2-2,.,TRBV19,CASSLGDISTGELFF,TGTGCCAGTAGTCTGGGAGACATATCCACCGGGGAGCTGTTTTTT
15,.,TRBJ1-1,.,TRBV6-6,CASSRRGQMNTEAFF,TGTGCCAGCAGCCGCCGCGGCCAGATGAACACTGAAGCTTTCTTT
15,.,TRBJ2-5,.,TRBV7-8,CASSLWAGAGETQYF,TGTGCCAGCAGCTTATGGGCAGGGGCGGGAGAGACCCAGTACTTC
18,.,TRBJ1-6,.,TRBV6-1,CASSEVISTGSSNSPLHF,TGTGCCAGCAGTGAAGTCATAAGCACAGGGTCGTCTAATTCACCCCTCCACTTT
15,once,TRBJ1-1,TRBD1,TRBV11-3,CASSSMTGGNTEAFF,TGTGCCAGCAGCTCGATGACAGGGGGCAACACTGAAGCTTTCTTT
12,medium-sized,TRBJ1-4,.,TRBV28,CASSTLNEKLFF,TGTGCCAGCAGTACCCTTAATGAAAAACTGTTTTTT
15,.,TRBJ2-7,TRBD2,TRBV9,CASSVGSRGGYEQYF,TGTGCCAGCAGCGTAGGATCGCGGGGGGGCTACGAGCAGTACTTC
11,.,TRBJ2-1,.,TRBV10-3,CAIRTSNEQFF,TGTGCCATCAGGACCAGCAATGAGCAGTTCTTC
16,.,TRBJ1-3,.,TRBV15,CATSVSRQSSGNTIYF,TGTGCCACCAGCGTATCAAGACAGAGCTCTGGAAACACCATATATTTT
15,.,TRBJ2-7,TRBD1,TRBV7-9,CASSLESQGWYEQYF,TGTGCCAGCAGCTTAGAGTCACAGGGGTGGTACGAGCAGTACTTC